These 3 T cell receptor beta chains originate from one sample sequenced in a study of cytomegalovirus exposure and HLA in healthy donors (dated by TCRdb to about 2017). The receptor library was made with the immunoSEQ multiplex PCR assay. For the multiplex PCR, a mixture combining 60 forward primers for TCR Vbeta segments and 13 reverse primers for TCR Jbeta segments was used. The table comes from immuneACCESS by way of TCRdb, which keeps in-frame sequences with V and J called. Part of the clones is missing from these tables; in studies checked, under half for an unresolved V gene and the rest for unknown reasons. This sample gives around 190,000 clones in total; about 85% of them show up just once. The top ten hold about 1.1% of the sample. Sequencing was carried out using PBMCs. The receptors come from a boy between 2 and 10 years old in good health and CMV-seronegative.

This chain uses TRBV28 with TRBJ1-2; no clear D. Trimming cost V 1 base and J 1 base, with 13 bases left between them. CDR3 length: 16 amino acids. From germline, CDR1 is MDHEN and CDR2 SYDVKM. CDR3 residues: CASSLYRQVVNYGYTF. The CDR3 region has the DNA TGTGCCAGCAGTTTATATCGGCAGGTGGTTAACTATGGCTACACCTTC.

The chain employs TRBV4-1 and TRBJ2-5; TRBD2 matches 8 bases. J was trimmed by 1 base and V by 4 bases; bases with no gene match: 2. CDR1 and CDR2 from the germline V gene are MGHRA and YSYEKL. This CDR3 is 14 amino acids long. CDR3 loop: CASSPTSGQETQYF. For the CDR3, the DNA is TGCGCCAGCAGCCCCACTAGCGGCCAAGAGACCCAGTACTTC.

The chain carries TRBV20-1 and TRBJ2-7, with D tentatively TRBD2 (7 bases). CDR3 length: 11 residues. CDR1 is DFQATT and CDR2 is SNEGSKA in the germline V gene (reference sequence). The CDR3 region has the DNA TGCAGCCCTGGGAGGGGGGACGAGCAGTACTTC. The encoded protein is CSPGRGDEQYF.